Below, one T cell receptor beta chain is given with its context. The entry originates in a study of blood T cell repertoires in COVID-19. Study in general: Sites in the United States, Italy and Spain provided acute and convalescent COVID-19 samples. In each case, the material was cDNA or gDNA derived from T cells, B-cell-depleted T cells, or PBMCs.

Methods used by the authors: Reference gene primer amplification in the assay estimated nucleated cell counts. Profiling relied on immunoSEQ multiplex PCR, and the TCRdb table lists in-frame clones only, not all of them. D and trimming were read from the DNA, whereas the V and J calls and clone size are those reported in that table. Of approximately 32,000 clones in the sample, 90% to 95% were seen once. V was cut by 0 bases and J by 0 bases, with 10 bases left in between. This CDR3 has 16 amino acids. The germline V gene has CDR1 SGDLS and CDR2 YYNGEE. The material sequenced was peripheral blood. V is TRBV9 and J is TRBJ2-1; no definite D call. This receptor was obtained from a man in his fifties or sixties with acute or convalescent COVID-19. CDR3 sequence (DNA): TGTGCCAGCAGCGTAGGGGCCCTCAGCTCCTACAATGAGCAGTTCTTC. Protein sequence: CASSVGALSSYNEQFF.